This paragraph covers one T cell receptor (beta chain) sequence. These data come from a study of T cell responses to AZD1222 COVID-19 vaccine. Looked up from germline, CDR1 is SGHTA and CDR2 is FQGNSA. V gave up 1 base and J gave up 8 bases, with 17 bases separating them. The CDR3 has 15 residues. Method: immunoSEQ multiplex PCR; TCRdb's copy keeps in-frame clones and lacks some. The sample comprises approximately 100,000 clones, roughly 88% of which are singletons, and more than 15% rests with the top ten. The TCR comes from an adult in good health. J is TRBJ1-1 and V is TRBV7-2; D gene ambiguous. Sequenced here: peripheral blood, sampled on day 0 of AZD1222 vaccination. CDR3 loop: CASSLDSRSFGEAFF. CDR3 nucleotide sequence: TGTGCCAGCAGCTTAGACTCCAGGTCCTTTGGGGAAGCTTTCTTT.